This TCR beta chain was documented in a study of PD-1 blockade in classical Hodgkin lymphoma. Noted time point: cycle 4 day 1 (C4D1), after five to seven weeks of nivolumab. Each patient relapsed following autologous stem cell transplantation, and prior brentuximab vedotin exposure differed. The data were produced by immunoSEQ multiplex PCR, yet TCRdb's version contains in-frame clones alone and is incomplete. The sample has about 52,000 clones, around nine tenths seen once. The CDR3 totals 15 residues. The V end lost 4 bases, the J end lost 6 bases, and 18 bases lay between the germline ends. Germline CDR1 is MDHEN and CDR2 is SYDVKM.

The clonotype comes from a human donor with classical Hodgkin lymphoma. The gene calls are TRBV28 and TRBJ1-2; TRBD1 is a possible D gene (5 bases). Material: peripheral blood mononuclear cells (PBMCs), obtained before the fourth cycle of nivolumab. The CDR3 spells CASSSVPGLTDGYTF. CDR3 in DNA: TGTGCCAGCAGTTCCGTGCCAGGGCTGACGGATGGCTACACCTTC.